This record looks at one T cell receptor beta chain sequence and its context. Assay: immunoSEQ multiplex PCR; the TCRdb copy retains only in-frame clones and omits some. The sample consists of a few million clones, more than 80% of them appearing once. Trimming pared 4 bases from V and 3 bases from J, leaving 10 bases between. Germline assignment: CDR1 SGHTA and CDR2 FQGNSA. This CDR3 has 14 residues. The entry originates in a study of shared clonotypes between healthy human individuals. This sequence was found in a young man in good health. Input material: naive CD4+ T cells sorted from blood. Subset indicated: CD45RA+ positively selected. J is TRBJ2-1 and V is TRBV7-2; maybe TRBD2 (5 bases). The CDR3: CASSYQRIYNEQFF. DNA for the CDR3: TGTGCCAGCAGCTATCAGCGGATCTACAATGAGCAGTTCTTC.